Following are 29 T cell receptor beta chains from one sample sequenced in a study of T cells in Graves' hyperthyroidism and ophthalmopathy. TCR beta CDR3 region amplification was performed from RNA transcripts. HTBI primers were employed in a first-round RT-PCR of the TCR CDR3. Each CDR3 protein is one row after TCRdb ran MiXCR on the multiplex PCR reads. The sample consists of 300,000 to 450,000 distinct CDR3 sequences, 13% of them appearing once. Sequencing was performed on blood. These receptors were collected from a woman aged 18-29 years with Graves' hyperthyroidism.

This clonotype was counted many times. The CDR3 DNA follows: TGCAGTGCCACACAGGGGTTCCCTGAAGCTTTCTTT. Protein sequence: CSATQGFPEAFF. The chain uses TRBV20-1 and TRBJ1-1; 7 nucleotides line up with TRBD1. Trimming cost V 6 bases and J 6 bases; bases outside gene matches: 7. The CDR3 is 12 amino acids. Germline V gene data show CDR1 as DFQATT and CDR2 as SNEGSKA (reference sequence).

There are many counts of this clonotype. The genes are TRBV6-2 or TRBV6-3 and TRBJ2-2; TRBD1 matches at 8 bases. CDR3 length: 14 amino acids. J gave up 2 bases and V 6 bases, and 2 bases lay outside the gene matches. Germline loops: CDR1 MNHEY, CDR2 SVGEGT. CDR3 coding DNA: TGTGCCAGCAGCGACAGGGGAAACACCGGGGAGCTGTTTTTT. This encodes CASSDRGNTGELFF.

This clonotype was seen at least ten times. The chain carries TRBV3-1 and TRBJ2-2, with D possibly TRBD1 on 6 matching bases. The CDR3 runs 16 residues. Germline V lookup: CDR1 LGHDT, CDR2 YNNKEL (reference sequence). The V and J ends lost 0 bases and 6 bases respectively, with 14 bases between them. CDR3 DNA: TGTGCCAGCAGCCAAGAATTTGGCAGGGGACCCGGGGAGCTGTTTTTT. As protein: CASSQEFGRGPGELFF.

This clonotype was picked up many times. The chain joins TRBV28 to TRBJ1-1; 7 bases align to TRBD1. Germline V gene lookup returns CDR1 MDHEN and CDR2 SYDVKM. J was trimmed by 11 bases and V by 6 bases; bases with no gene match: 9. The CDR3 is 12 residues long. As DNA, the CDR3 is TGTGCCAGCAGGCTCACACAGGGGCGCGCTTTCTTT. This gives the protein CASRLTQGRAFF.

This clonotype was seen many times. The chain recombines TRBV28 with TRBJ1-1; D might be TRBD1 (6 bases). The CDR3 has 16 amino acids. The V end was cut by 3 bases, the J end by 4 bases, with 18 bases between. Germline V gene lookup returns CDR1 MDHEN and CDR2 SYDVKM. CDR3 DNA sequence: TGTGCCAGCAGTTTTCTAAGGGGGTTGAGAAGCACTGAAGCTTTCTTT. Translation: CASSFLRGLRSTEAFF.

The chain has TRBV13 and TRBJ1-6; possible D gene TRBD1, 5 bases. V lost 1 base to trimming and J lost 1 base, with 8 bases between them. CDR3 length: 16 residues. Germline CDR1 PRHDT, CDR2 FYEKMQ (reference sequence). In DNA form, the CDR3 reads TGTGCCAGCAGCTTAGCCCAGGGATCCTATAATTCACCCCTCCACTTT. This sequence encodes CASSLAQGSYNSPLHF.

The sample holds many counts of this clonotype. This chain links TRBV7-9 with TRBJ2-3; D tentatively fits TRBD1 or TRBD2 (5 bases each). Germline CDR1 reads SEHNR; CDR2 reads FQNEAQ (reference sequence). The CDR3 has 16 amino acids. Trimming took 3 bases from V and 0 from J, leaving 13 bases between them. The CDR3 nucleotides are TGTGCCAGCAGCTTCGGGGCTAGCCCTAGCACAGATACGCAGTATTTT. Amino acid sequence: CASSFGASPSTDTQYF. The full variable domain, its missing parts supplied by reference TRBV7-9 and TRBJ2-3, is DTGVSQNPRHKITKRGQNVTFRCDPISEHNRLYWYRQTLGQGPEFLTYFQNEAQLEKSRLLSDRFSAERPKGSFSTLEIQRTEQGDSAMYLCASSFGASPSTDTQYFGPGTRLTVL.

V usage is TRBV5-1 and J usage is TRBJ2-7, with 8 bases fitting TRBD1. This CDR3 is built from 14 residues. With V trimmed by 5 bases and J by 3 bases, 7 bases remained unmatched. Germline lookup yields CDR1 SGHRS and CDR2 YFSETQ. The CDR3 loop is CASRLTGGRYEQYF. The CDR3 coding sequence is TGCGCCAGCAGGCTAACAGGGGGACGCTACGAGCAGTACTTC.

This clonotype was seen many times. The chain has TRBV28 and TRBJ2-7; tentatively, D is TRBD1 (5 bases). V lost 6 bases and J lost 3, with 15 bases in between. The CDR3 is 14 residues long. Germline CDR1 MDHEN, CDR2 SYDVKM. DNA of the CDR3: TGTGCCAGCAGGACAGAGGAACCTTTCTACGAGCAGTACTTC. The encoded protein is CASRTEEPFYEQYF. Full variable domain (rest looked up from reference TRBV28 and TRBJ2-7): DVKVTQSSRYLVKRTGEKVFLECVQDMDHENMFWYRQDPGLGLRLIYFSYDVKMKEKGDIPEGYSVSREKKERFSLILESASTNQTSMYLCASRTEEPFYEQYFGPGTRLTVT.

This chain joins TRBV20-1 and TRBJ1-1, with D hard to call. The CDR3 is made up of 13 amino acids. V was trimmed by 3 bases and J by 5 bases, leaving 13 bases between them. CDR1 and CDR2 from the germline V gene are DFQATT and SNEGSKA (reference sequence). The CDR3 region is CSASGGVRTEAFF. The CDR3, as DNA: TGCAGTGCTAGCGGTGGCGTGAGAACTGAAGCTTTCTTT.

This chain uses TRBV7-8 with TRBJ1-1; no firm D call. Trimming removed 1 base from V and 4 bases from J, with 7 bases in between. CDR3 length equals 13 residues. Germline CDR1 and CDR2: SGHVS and FQNEAQ. The CDR3 coding sequence is TGTGCCAGCAGCTTAGTGAGGCTCACTGAAGCTTTCTTT. Encoded protein: CASSLVRLTEAFF.

Comments on this clonotype: One base away lies a much larger clone, so this may be a sequencing read error. This rearrangement joins TRBV28 to TRBJ1-2; no clear D gene. The CDR3 runs to 15 residues. The germline V gene has CDR1 MDHEN and CDR2 SYDVKM. Trimming removed 7 bases at V and 3 bases at J, with 18 bases between. For the CDR3, the DNA is TGTGCCAGCAACCTTCGGGTTACGAGTCACTATGGCTACACCTTC. This translates into CASNLRVTSHYGYTF.

This clonotype was observed at least ten times. The CDR3 nucleotides are TGCGCCAGCAGCCAAGTGGGACTAGCCGCTGCCAAAAACATTCAGTACTTC. It specifies CASSQVGLAAAKNIQYF. The chain uses TRBV4-3 and TRBJ2-4; 9 nucleotides agree with TRBD2. This CDR3 has 17 amino acids. Germline-derived CDR1 and CDR2 are LGHNA and YSLEER. Trimming took 1 base from V and 1 from J; bases not matched to a gene: 5.

This clonotype was seen ten or more times. The V gene is TRBV11-2, the J gene TRBJ1-2; D unclear. In germline, CDR1 is SGHAT, CDR2 FQNNGV. The CDR3 extends over 13 amino acids. The V end lost 1 base, the J end lost 5 bases, and 8 bases lay between the germline ends. CDR3 in amino acids: CASSLGAAYGYTF. The CDR3 bases are TGTGCCAGCAGCTTAGGGGCAGCTTATGGCTACACCTTC.

About this clonotype: Sequence at one end of the junction differs from germline and may be a read error. The chain is built from TRBV6-1 and TRBJ1-4; 10 nucleotides agree with TRBD1. The CDR3 is 12 amino acids. Germline CDR1 and CDR2: MNHNS and SASEGT. The CDR3 loop is CASRDRGEKLFF. As DNA, the CDR3 is TGCGCCAGCCGGGACAGGGGTGAAAAGCTGTTTTTT.

This clonotype was found a few times. The chain uses TRBV20-1 and TRBJ1-1; D call uncertain. This CDR3 is built from 15 residues. V shed 0 bases and J shed 5 bases, with 16 bases lying between them. The germline V gene encodes CDR1 DFQATT and CDR2 SNEGSKA (reference sequence). The CDR3: CSARDWGRSETEAFF. The DNA of the CDR3 is TGCAGTGCTAGAGATTGGGGTCGAAGCGAGACTGAAGCTTTCTTT.

This clonotype was observed many times. The rearrangement links TRBV7-9 to TRBJ2-3; 9 bases agree with TRBD1. V gave up 4 bases and J gave up 4 bases; unmatched junction bases: 6. CDR3 length: 15 residues. The germline CDR1 and CDR2 sequences are SEHNR and FQNEAQ (reference sequence). This chain's CDR3 is CASSSRTGASDTQYF. The CDR3 bases are TGTGCCAGCAGCTCCCGGACAGGGGCGTCAGATACGCAGTATTTT.

This clonotype has ten or more counts. The chain employs TRBV2 and TRBJ2-1, with D unclear. Germline V lookup: CDR1 SNHLY, CDR2 FYNNEI. V shed 3 bases and J shed 7 bases, with 7 bases lying between them. The CDR3 has 12 amino acids. CDR3 loop: CASSEIGNEQFF. Here the CDR3 DNA reads TGTGCCAGCAGTGAGATAGGTAATGAGCAGTTCTTC. The whole variable domain, remainder taken from reference TRBV2 and TRBJ2-1, is EPEVTQTPSHQVTQMGQEVILRCVPISNHLYFYWYRQILGQKVEFLVSFYNNEISEKSEIFDDQFSVERPDGSNFTLKIRSTKLEDSAMYFCASSEIGNEQFFGPGTRLTVL.

This clonotype was recorded many times. The V call is TRBV28, the J call TRBJ2-1; 16 bases match TRBD2. Germline V CDR1 and CDR2: MDHEN, SYDVKM. The CDR3 is 17 amino acids. The ends lost 5 bases at V and 8 bases at J; junction bases unmatched: 9. CDR3 DNA sequence: TGTGCCAGCAGTCGGACGGGACTAGCGGGAGGGCCCCATGAGCAGTTCTTC. Translation: CASSRTGLAGGPHEQFF.

CDR3 in amino acids: CASNKMDLSGNTIYF. The CDR3 DNA reads as TGTGCCAGCAACAAAATGGATCTCTCTGGAAACACCATATATTTT. The chain links TRBV5-6 to TRBJ1-3; D remains ambiguous. Germline V gives CDR1 SGHDT, CDR2 YYEEEE. V lost 6 bases, J lost 0 bases, and 13 bases lay in between. CDR3 length: 15 residues.

The chain has TRBV7-3 and TRBJ2-6; D is perhaps TRBD2 (7 bases). The CDR3 totals 18 residues. Germline-derived CDR1 and CDR2 are SGHTA and FQGTGA. V lost 1 base, J lost 1 base, and 14 bases lay in between. This chain's CDR3 is CASSLKMGGASGANVLTF. CDR3 nucleotide sequence: TGTGCCAGCAGCTTAAAGATGGGGGGGGCGTCTGGGGCCAACGTCCTGACTTTC.

With regard to this clonotype: A much larger clonotype is one base distant, so this may be a read error. The rearrangement uses TRBV7-8 and TRBJ2-3, with TRBD1 identical over 7 bases. This CDR3 is 14 amino acids long. Germline V gene data show CDR1 as SGHVS and CDR2 as FQNEAQ. The CDR3 sequence: CTSSSHRGPDTQYF. In DNA, the CDR3 is TGTACCAGCAGCTCCCACAGGGGACCAGATACGCAGTATTTT.

Remarks on this clonotype: A much larger clone is a single base away; this may be a read error. V gene TRBV30 combines with J gene TRBJ2-7, with TRBD2 matching over 7 bases. Germline V gives CDR1 GTSNPN, CDR2 SVGIG (reference sequence). V was pared by 0 bases and J by 5 bases, with 7 bases of the junction left unmatched. The CDR3 has 14 amino acids. This CDR3 reads CAWSVGLVLHEQYF. In DNA form, the CDR3 reads TGTGCCTGGAGTGTAGGACTAGTCCTTCACGAGCAGTACTTC.

This clonotype showed up many times. In DNA form, the CDR3 reads TGTGCCAGCAGTACCCCCAGGGCCCCGCACCCAGATACGCAGTATTTT. This codes for CASSTPRAPHPDTQYF. The rearrangement uses TRBV2 and TRBJ2-3; D is possibly TRBD1 (5 bases). The CDR3 extends over 16 amino acids. Germline-derived CDR1 and CDR2 are SNHLY and FYNNEI. Trimming removed 5 bases at V and 4 bases at J, with 19 bases between.

This clonotype was picked up many times. The V gene is TRBV5-1, the J gene TRBJ1-5; D gene ambiguous. The germline V gene encodes CDR1 SGHRS and CDR2 YFSETQ. Trimming left V 4 bases short and J 3 bases short, with 11 bases between. This CDR3 spans 14 amino acids. The CDR3: CASSPTPANQPQHF. The DNA of the CDR3 is TGCGCCAGCAGCCCAACCCCGGCCAATCAGCCCCAGCATTTT.

This clonotype was counted a few times. The chain carries TRBV5-6 and TRBJ1-6; D might be TRBD1 (6 bases). The germline V gene has CDR1 SGHDT and CDR2 YYEEEE. V was cut by 1 base and J by 6 bases, with 14 bases left in between. This CDR3 spans 16 amino acids. CDR3 sequence (DNA): TGTGCCAGCAGCTTGTTAACGGGACACCGTAATTCACCCCTCCACTTT. It translates to CASSLLTGHRNSPLHF.

This clonotype has ten or more counts. The rearrangement joins TRBV7-2 to TRBJ1-5; no definite D call. The CDR3 extends over 13 amino acids. V was shortened by 4 bases and J by 7 bases, with 11 bases between the two germline ends. Germline loops: CDR1 SGHTA, CDR2 FQGNSA. The CDR3 reads CASSYTERQPQHF. The CDR3 bases are TGTGCCAGCAGCTACACCGAACGCCAGCCCCAGCATTTT.

The CDR3 coding sequence is TGCAGCGTTGAAGATTGGTTTCGTGGGGGGGGGTTTCAAGGCTACACCTTC. This translates into CSVEDWFRGGGFQGYTF. The chain recombines TRBV29-1 with TRBJ1-2; the D gene is possibly TRBD1 (5 bases). This CDR3 region has 17 residues. V shed 0 bases and J shed 8 bases, with 25 bases lying between them. From germline, CDR1 is SQVTM and CDR2 ANQGSEA.

This clonotype was seen ten or more times. The chain joins TRBV7-8 to TRBJ2-3; TRBD2 matches 13 bases. The CDR3 is 17 residues long. Germline CDR1 reads SGHVS; CDR2 reads FQNEAQ. Trimming cost V 5 bases and J 5 bases; bases outside gene matches: 10. The CDR3, as DNA: TGTGCCAGCAGCCCTAGACTAGCGGGGGGAGTGGGAGATACGCAGTATTTT. Amino acid sequence: CASSPRLAGGVGDTQYF.